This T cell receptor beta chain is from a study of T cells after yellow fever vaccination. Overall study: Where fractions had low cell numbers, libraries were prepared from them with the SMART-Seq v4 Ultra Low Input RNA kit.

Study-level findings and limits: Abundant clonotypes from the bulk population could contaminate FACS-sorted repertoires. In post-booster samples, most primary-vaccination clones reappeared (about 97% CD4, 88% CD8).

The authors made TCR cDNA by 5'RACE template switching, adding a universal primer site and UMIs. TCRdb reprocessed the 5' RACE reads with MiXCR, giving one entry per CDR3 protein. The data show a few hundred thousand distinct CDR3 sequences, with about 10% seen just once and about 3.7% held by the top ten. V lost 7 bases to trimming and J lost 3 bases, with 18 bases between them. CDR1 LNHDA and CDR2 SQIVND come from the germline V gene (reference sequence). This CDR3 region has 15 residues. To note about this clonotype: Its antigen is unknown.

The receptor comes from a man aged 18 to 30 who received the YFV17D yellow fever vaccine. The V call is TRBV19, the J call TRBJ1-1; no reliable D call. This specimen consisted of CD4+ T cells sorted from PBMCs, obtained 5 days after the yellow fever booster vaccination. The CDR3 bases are TGTGCCAGTAAGGAGACCGGGCGGATTGACACTGAAGCTTTCTTT. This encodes CASKETGRIDTEAFF.